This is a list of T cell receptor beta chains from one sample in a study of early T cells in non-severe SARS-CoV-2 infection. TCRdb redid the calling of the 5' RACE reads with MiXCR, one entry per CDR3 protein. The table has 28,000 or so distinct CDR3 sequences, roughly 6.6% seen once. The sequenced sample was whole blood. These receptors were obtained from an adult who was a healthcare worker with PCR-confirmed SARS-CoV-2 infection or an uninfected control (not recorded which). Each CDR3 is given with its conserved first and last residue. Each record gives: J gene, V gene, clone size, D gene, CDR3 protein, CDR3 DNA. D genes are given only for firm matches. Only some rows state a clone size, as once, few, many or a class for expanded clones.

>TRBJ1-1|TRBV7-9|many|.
CASSSVANTEAFF
TGTGCCAGCAGCTCAGTGGCGAACACTGAAGCTTTCTTT
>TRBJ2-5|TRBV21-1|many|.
CASSKVSGGEETQYF
TGTGCCAGCAGCAAAGTGTCAGGGGGGGAAGAGACCCAGTACTTC
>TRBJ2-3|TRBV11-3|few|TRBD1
CASSKGTATDTQYF
TGTGCCAGCAGCAAAGGGACAGCCACAGATACGCAGTATTTT
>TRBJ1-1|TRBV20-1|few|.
CSASQGSEAFF
TGCAGTGCTTCGCAGGGAAGTGAAGCTTTCTTT
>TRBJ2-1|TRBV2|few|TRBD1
CASSEGTGDEQFF
TGTGCCAGCAGTGAGGGGACAGGAGATGAGCAGTTCTTC
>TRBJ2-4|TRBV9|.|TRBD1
CASSNGDRTIPTIQYF
TGTGCCAGCAGCAACGGGGACAGGACCATTCCCACCATTCAGTACTTC
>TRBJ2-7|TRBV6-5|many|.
CASSGGPGEQYF
TGTGCCAGTTCAGGGGGGCCAGGCGAGCAGTACTTC
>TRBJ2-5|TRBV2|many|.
CASSDRVAGETQYF
TGTGCCAGCAGTGACAGGGTAGCAGGGGAGACCCAGTACTTC
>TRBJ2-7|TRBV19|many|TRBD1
CASSKRTGGYEQYF
TGTGCCAGTAGTAAAAGGACAGGGGGTTACGAGCAGTACTTC
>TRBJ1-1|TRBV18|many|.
CASSPPSAGTLAEAFF
TGTGCCAGCTCACCACCCAGCGCAGGCACTTTGGCTGAAGCTTTCTTT
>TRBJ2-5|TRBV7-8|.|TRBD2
CASSLVIWREGGETQYF
TGTGCCAGCAGCTTAGTGATCTGGCGGGAGGGGGGAGAGACCCAGTACTTC
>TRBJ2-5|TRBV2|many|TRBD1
CASSVGQQETQYF
TGTGCCAGCAGTGTGGGACAGCAAGAGACCCAGTACTTC
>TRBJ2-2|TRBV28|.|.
CASRSGGNTGELFF
TGTGCCAGCAGAAGTGGGGGGAACACCGGGGAGCTGTTTTTT
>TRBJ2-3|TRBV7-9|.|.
CASSLRNGDTQYF
TGTGCCAGCAGCCTACGGAATGGGGATACGCAGTATTTT